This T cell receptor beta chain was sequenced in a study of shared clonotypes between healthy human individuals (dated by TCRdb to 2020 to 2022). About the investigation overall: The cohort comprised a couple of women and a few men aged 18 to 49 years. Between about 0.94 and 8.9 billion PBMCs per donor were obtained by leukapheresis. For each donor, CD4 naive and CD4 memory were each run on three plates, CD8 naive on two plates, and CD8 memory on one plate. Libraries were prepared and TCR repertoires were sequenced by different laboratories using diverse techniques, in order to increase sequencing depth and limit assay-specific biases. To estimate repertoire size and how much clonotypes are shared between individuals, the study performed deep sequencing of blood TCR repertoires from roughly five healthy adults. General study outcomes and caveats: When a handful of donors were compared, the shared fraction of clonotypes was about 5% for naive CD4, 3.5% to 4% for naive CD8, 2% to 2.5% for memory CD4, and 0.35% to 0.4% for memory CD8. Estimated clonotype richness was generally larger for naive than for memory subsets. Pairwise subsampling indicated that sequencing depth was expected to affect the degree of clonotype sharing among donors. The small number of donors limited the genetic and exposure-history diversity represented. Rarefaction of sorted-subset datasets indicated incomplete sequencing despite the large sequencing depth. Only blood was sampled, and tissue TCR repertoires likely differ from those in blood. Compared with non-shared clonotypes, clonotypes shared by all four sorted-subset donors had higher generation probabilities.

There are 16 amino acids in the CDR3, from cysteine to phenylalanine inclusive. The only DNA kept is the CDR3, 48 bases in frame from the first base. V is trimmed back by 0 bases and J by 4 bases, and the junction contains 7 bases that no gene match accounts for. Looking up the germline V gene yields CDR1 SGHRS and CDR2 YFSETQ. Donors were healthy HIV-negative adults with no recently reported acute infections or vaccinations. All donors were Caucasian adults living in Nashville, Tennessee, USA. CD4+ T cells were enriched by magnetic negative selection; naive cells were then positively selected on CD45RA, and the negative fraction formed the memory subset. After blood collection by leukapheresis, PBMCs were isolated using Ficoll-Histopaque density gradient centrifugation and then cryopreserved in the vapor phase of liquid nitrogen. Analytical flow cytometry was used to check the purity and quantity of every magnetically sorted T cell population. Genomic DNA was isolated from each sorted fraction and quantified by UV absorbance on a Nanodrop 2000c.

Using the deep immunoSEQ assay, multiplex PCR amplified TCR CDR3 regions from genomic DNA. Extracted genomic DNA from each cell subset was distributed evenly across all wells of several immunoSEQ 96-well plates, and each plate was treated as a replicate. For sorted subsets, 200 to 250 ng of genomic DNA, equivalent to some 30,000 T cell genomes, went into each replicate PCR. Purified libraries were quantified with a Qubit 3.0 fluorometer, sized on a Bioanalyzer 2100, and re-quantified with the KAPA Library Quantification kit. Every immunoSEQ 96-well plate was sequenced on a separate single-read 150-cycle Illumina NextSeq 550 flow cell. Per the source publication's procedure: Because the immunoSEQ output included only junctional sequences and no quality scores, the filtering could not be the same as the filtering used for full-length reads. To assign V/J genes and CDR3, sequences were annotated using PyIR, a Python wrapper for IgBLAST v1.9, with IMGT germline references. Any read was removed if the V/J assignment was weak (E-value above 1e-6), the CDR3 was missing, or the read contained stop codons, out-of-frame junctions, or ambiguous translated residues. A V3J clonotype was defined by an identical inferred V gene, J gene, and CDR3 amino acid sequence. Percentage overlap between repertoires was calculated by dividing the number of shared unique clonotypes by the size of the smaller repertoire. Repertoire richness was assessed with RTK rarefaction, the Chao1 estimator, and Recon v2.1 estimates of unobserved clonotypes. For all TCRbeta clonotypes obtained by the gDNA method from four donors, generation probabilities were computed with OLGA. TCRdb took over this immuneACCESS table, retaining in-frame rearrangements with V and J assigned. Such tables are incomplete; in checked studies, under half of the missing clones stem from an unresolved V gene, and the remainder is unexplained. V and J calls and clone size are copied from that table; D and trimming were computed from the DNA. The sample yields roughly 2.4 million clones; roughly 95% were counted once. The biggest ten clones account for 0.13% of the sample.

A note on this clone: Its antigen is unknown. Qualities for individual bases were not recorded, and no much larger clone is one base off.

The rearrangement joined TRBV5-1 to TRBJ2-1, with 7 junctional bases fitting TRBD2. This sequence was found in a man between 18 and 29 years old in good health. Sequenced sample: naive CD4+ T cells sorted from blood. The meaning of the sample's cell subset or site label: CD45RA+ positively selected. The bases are TGCGCCAGCAGCTTGGAGGGACTAACGAAATACAATGAGCAGTTCTTC. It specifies CASSLEGLTKYNEQFF.